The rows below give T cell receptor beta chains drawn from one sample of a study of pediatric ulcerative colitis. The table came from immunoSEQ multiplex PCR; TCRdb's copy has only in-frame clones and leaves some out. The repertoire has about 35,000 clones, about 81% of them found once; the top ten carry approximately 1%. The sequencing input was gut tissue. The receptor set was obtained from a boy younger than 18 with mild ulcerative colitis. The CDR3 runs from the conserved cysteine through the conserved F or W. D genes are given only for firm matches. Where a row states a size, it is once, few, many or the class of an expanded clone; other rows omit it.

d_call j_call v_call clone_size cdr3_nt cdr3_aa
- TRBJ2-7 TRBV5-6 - TGTGCCAGCAGCTTGGTAGCATTCGCCTACAAGCAGTACTTC CASSLVAFAYKQYF
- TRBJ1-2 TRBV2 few TGTGCCAACTCCCTAATAGATTCGGATGGCTACACCTTC CANSLIDSDGYTF
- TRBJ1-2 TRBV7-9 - TGTGCCAGCAGCTTAGTGGGGGTCGGTACGTCCTATGGCTACACCTTC CASSLVGVGTSYGYTF
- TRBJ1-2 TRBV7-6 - TGTGCCAGCAGCGATGGGGGGGACTATGGCTACACCTTC CASSDGGDYGYTF
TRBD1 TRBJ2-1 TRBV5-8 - TGTGCCAGCAGCTTACGACAGGGCAACAATGAGCAGTTCTTC CASSLRQGNNEQFF
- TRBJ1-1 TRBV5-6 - TGTGCCAGCGGATCAGACACTGAAGCTTTCTTT CASGSDTEAFF
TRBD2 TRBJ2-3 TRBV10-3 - TGTGCCATCAGTGAGTCCAGCGGGGGGCTGACAGATACGCAGTATTTT CAISESSGGLTDTQYF
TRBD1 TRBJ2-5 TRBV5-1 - TGCGCCAGCAGCGAGCTCCCAGGGGGCGCGGGGGAGACCCAGTACTTC CASSELPGGAGETQYF
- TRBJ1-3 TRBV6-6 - TGTGCCAGCAGTCCCGCGACCTCAGGAAACACCATATATTTT CASSPATSGNTIYF
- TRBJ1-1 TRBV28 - TGTGCCAGCAGTTTGGGCCAAGTTTATGAAGCTTTCTTT CASSLGQVYEAFF
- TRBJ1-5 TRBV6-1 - TGTGCCAGCAGTGAGGCCGGCGTGGGGGGGGCGAGGTCATCGGGGCCCCAGCATTTT CASSEAGVGGARSSGPQHF
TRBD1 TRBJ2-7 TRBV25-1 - TGTGCCAGCATGGGGGACAGTCGCGAGCAGTACTTC CASMGDSREQYF
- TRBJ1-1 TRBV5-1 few TGCGCCAGCAGCTTAGGCATTAGTACTGAAGCTTTCTTT CASSLGISTEAFF
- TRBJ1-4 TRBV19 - TGTGCCAGTAGTAGGACCTTTGCAACTAATGAAAAACTGTTTTTT CASSRTFATNEKLFF
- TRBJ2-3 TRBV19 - TGTGCCAGTAGTATCTCTAGGAGCACAGATACGCAGTATTTT CASSISRSTDTQYF
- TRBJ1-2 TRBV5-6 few TGTGCCAGCACGTTCTCAGGGATCCGGTATGGCTACACCTTC CASTFSGIRYGYTF
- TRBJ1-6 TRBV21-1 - TGTGCCAGCAGCATCTCGGGGGGCGGACAGCTAGATAATTCACCCCTCCACTTT CASSISGGGQLDNSPLHF
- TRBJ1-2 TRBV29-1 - TGCAGCGTTGCCCTGGGTCAAAACTATGGCTACACCTTC CSVALGQNYGYTF
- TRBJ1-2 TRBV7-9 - TGTGCCAGCAGCCCGGGGACCGACTATGGCTACACCTTC CASSPGTDYGYTF
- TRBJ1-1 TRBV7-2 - TGTGCCAGCAGCTTAGACGGTGGTGGCCTTTCTGAAGCTTTCTTT CASSLDGGGLSEAFF
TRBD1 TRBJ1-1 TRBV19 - TGTGCCAGCGCGACAGGGGGGGACACTGAAGCTTTCTTT CASATGGDTEAFF
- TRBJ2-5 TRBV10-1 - TGCGCCAGCAGTGAGTTTGGGGGCCCGGGGGAGACCCAGTACTTC CASSEFGGPGETQYF
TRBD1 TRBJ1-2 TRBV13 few TGTGCCAGCAGCTCCGGACAGGGTATAGAGGGCTACACCTTC CASSSGQGIEGYTF
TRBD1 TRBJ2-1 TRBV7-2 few TGTGCCAGCAGCCTAACCTGGACAGGGGGTGAGCAGTTCTTC CASSLTWTGGEQFF
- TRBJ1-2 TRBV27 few TGTGCCAGCAGTTCCCTAGGGTATTTGGGCTATGGCTACACCTTC CASSSLGYLGYGYTF